A single sample is the source of the 29 T cell receptor beta chains below, sequenced in a study of regulatory T cells in long-lasting Graves disease. Assembly of TCR beta libraries relied on iRepertoire HTBI primers together with Arm-PCR of CDR3 regions. From the multiplex PCR reads, TCRdb called clonotypes with MiXCR, one entry per CDR3 protein. The table shows some 460,000 distinct CDR3 sequences, with 15% to 20% occurring only once. Time point noted: newly diagnosed GD, antithyroid drugs for less than 3 months. After RNA was extracted from PBMCs, the TCR library was made from it. These data were also reused for a study on T cells in Graves' hyperthyroidism and ophthalmopathy.

The material sequenced was peripheral blood mononuclear cells (PBMCs), taken at new diagnosis, from a patient treated with antithyroid drugs. Receptors were obtained from a middle-aged man with Graves disease.

This clonotype showed up just once. The chain uses TRBV28 and TRBJ2-1, with 11 bases aligning to TRBD2. Germline assignment: CDR1 MDHEN and CDR2 SYDVKM. The CDR3 has 16 residues. V dropped 6 bases and J dropped 8; count of bases not matched to a gene: 12. The chain's CDR3 is CASSPQTLAGDYEQFF. Written as DNA, the CDR3 is TGTGCCAGCAGCCCACAGACACTAGCGGGAGATTATGAGCAGTTCTTC.

This clonotype was seen a few times. The gene calls are TRBV29-1 and TRBJ2-7; D is possibly TRBD2 (5 bases). This CDR3 is built from 12 residues. Per germline, CDR1 SQVTM and CDR2 ANQGSEA. V was cut by 5 bases and J by 2 bases, with 10 bases left in between. The CDR3 DNA follows: TGCAGCGTTTTAGGGAGTACCTACGAGCAGTACTTC. Encoded protein: CSVLGSTYEQYF.

Ten or more counts support this clonotype. The CDR3, as DNA: TGTGCCAGCAGCTTGGGACAGGGAGCTTTCTTT. Its protein is CASSLGQGAFF. The V call is TRBV28, the J call TRBJ1-1; the match to TRBD1 covers 9 bases. Per germline, CDR1 MDHEN and CDR2 SYDVKM. V was clipped by 6 bases and J by 10 bases; unmatched bases: 3. CDR3 size: 11 residues.

V gene TRBV13 combines with J gene TRBJ1-2; no clear D gene. Germline lookup yields CDR1 PRHDT and CDR2 FYEKMQ (reference sequence). The CDR3 is 14 amino acids. Trimming shortened V by 0 bases and J by 6 bases, and 11 bases separated the two germline ends. The CDR3: CASSLGSGVDGYTF. The CDR3 DNA reads TGTGCCAGCAGCTTAGGTTCAGGAGTGGATGGCTACACCTTC.

This clonotype has at least ten counts. The chain carries TRBV30 and TRBJ2-7, with D perhaps matching TRBD1 (6 bases). In germline, CDR1 is GTSNPN, CDR2 SVGIG (reference sequence). Trimming left V 2 bases short and J 0 bases short, with 11 bases between. This CDR3 region has 14 residues. This CDR3 is CAWSRTDISYEQYF. CDR3 nucleotides: TGTGCCTGGAGTCGGACAGATATCTCCTACGAGCAGTACTTC. Variable domain in full (rest from reference TRBV30 and TRBJ2-7): SQTIHQWPATLVQPVGSPLSLECTVEGTSNPNLYWYRQAAGRGLQLLFYSVGIGQISSEVPQNLSASRPQDRQFILSSKKLLLSDSGFYLCAWSRTDISYEQYFGPGTRLTVT.

Concerning this clonotype itself: This sequence may be a read error, since a much larger clone differs from it by one base. As the CDR3 is not closed by the conserved phenylalanine or tryptophan, this likely results from a read error. This CDR3 reads CASNRGNTEAFI. The CDR3, as DNA: TGTGCCAGCAACAGGGGGAACACTGAAGCTTTCATT. The chain has TRBV12-3 or TRBV12-4 and TRBJ1-1, with 7 nucleotides matching TRBD1. This CDR3 is 12 amino acids long. V was pared by 7 bases and J by 1 base, with 0 bases of the junction left unmatched.

Remarks on this clonotype: This may stem from a read error, because a much larger clone lies one nucleotide away. This chain uses TRBV28 with TRBJ2-1, with TRBD1 as a possible D gene (5 bases). Looked up from germline, CDR1 is MDHEN and CDR2 is SYDVKM. The CDR3 extends over 15 amino acids. The germline V and J ends were trimmed by 6 bases and 4 bases, with 16 bases remaining between them. The CDR3: CASRRERGHYNEQFF. CDR3 coding DNA: TGTGCCAGCAGAAGGGAAAGGGGCCATTACAATGAGCAGTTCTTC.

This clonotype showed up many times. V and J are TRBV5-6 and TRBJ1-2; D not resolved. The V and J ends lost 1 base and 4 bases respectively, with 8 bases between them. This CDR3 has 13 amino acids. Germline values: CDR1 SGHDT, CDR2 YYEEEE. DNA for the CDR3: TGTGCCAGCAGCTTGTTGTCCGCCTATGGCTACACCTTC. Translation gives CASSLLSAYGYTF.

In its sample, this clonotype was seen once. Given a much more abundant clone one base away, this may be a read error. V is TRBV20-1 and J is TRBJ1-2; D is unclear. The CDR3 contains 15 residues. Germline V gene data show CDR1 as DFQATT and CDR2 as SNEGSKA (reference sequence). V was trimmed by 4 bases and J by 4 bases, leaving 19 bases between them. CDR3 nucleotides: TGCAGTGCTAACCGGGAAGGGTCGGATAGCTATGGCTACACCTTC. Amino acids: CSANREGSDSYGYTF.

This chain uses TRBV27 with TRBJ2-4; no definite D call. The CDR3 is 15 residues long. Trimming removed 6 bases from V and 0 bases from J, with 12 bases in between. CDR1 MNHEY and CDR2 SMNVEV come from the germline V gene (reference sequence). CDR3 residues: CASRTSMVAKNIQYF. The CDR3 DNA reads TGTGCCAGCAGAACCTCGATGGTAGCCAAAAACATTCAGTACTTC.

This clonotype was picked up many times. This sequence joins TRBV20-1 and TRBJ1-5; no reliable D call. The CDR3 extends over 12 amino acids. Trimming took off 5 bases at V and 0 bases at J, with 5 bases between the two ends. CDR1 and CDR2 (germline): DFQATT, SNEGSKA (reference sequence). CDR3: CSADASNQPQHF. The CDR3 DNA reads as TGCAGTGCTGACGCTAGCAATCAGCCCCAGCATTTT.

This clonotype was seen more than once but under ten times. The chain is built from TRBV20-1 and TRBJ2-5; TRBD1 agrees at 7 bases. The CDR3 contains 12 residues. Per germline, CDR1 DFQATT and CDR2 SNEGSKA (reference sequence). The trim removed 3 bases at V and 5 bases at J, leaving 3 bases unmatched. CDR3 residues: CSASRGRETQYF. The CDR3 bases are TGCAGTGCTAGTAGGGGGCGGGAGACCCAGTACTTC.

This clonotype came up many times. The V call is TRBV3-1, the J call TRBJ1-2; unclear D gene. The CDR3 is made up of 14 amino acids. The V and J ends lost 3 bases and 4 bases respectively, with 12 bases between them. Germline V CDR1 and CDR2: LGHDT, YNNKEL (reference sequence). The CDR3 here is CASSQSRRSYGYTF. The CDR3 DNA follows: TGTGCCAGCAGCCAGAGTAGACGGAGCTATGGCTACACCTTC.

The genes are TRBV5-1 and TRBJ2-7; 12 positions agree with TRBD2. The germline V gene has CDR1 SGHRS and CDR2 YFSETQ. V shed 0 bases, J shed 3 bases, and the junction held 16 bases outside the gene matches. The CDR3 is made up of 20 amino acids. The DNA for the CDR3 is TGCGCCAGCAGCTTGGCCTCGAAGGCTAGCGGGAGGGCCTCGGGCTACGAGCAGTACTTC. Its protein product is CASSLASKASGRASGYEQYF.

This chain connects TRBV28 to TRBJ1-2, with no clear D. The CDR3 sequence is 13 residues long. Germline V lookup: CDR1 MDHEN, CDR2 SYDVKM. The V gene lost 3 bases and the J gene lost 7 bases, with 12 bases spanning the gap. In DNA, the CDR3 is TGTGCCAGCAGTTTGGAGGTGGGAGGTGGCTACACCTTC. This codes for CASSLEVGGGYTF.

Details on this clonotype: This is likely an artifact of a read error, given a far larger clone one base away. This chain connects TRBV11-2 to TRBJ2-4; tentative D call: TRBD2 (6 bases). Per the germline V gene, CDR1 is SGHAT and CDR2 is FQNNGV. This CDR3 has 12 amino acids. Trimming took off 1 base at V and 13 bases at J, with 11 bases between the two ends. CDR3 sequence reads: CASSLARLVQYF. CDR3 in DNA: TGTGCCAGCAGCTTAGCCCGACTAGTACAGTACTTC.

V usage is TRBV4-1 and J usage is TRBJ2-2; D remains unclear. There are 13 residues in the CDR3. Germline assignment: CDR1 MGHRA and CDR2 YSYEKL. V dropped 6 bases and J dropped 5 bases, with 10 bases sitting between them. The CDR3 region has the DNA TGCGCCAGCAGAGAAGTGGGAACCGGGGAGCTGTTTTTT. Protein product: CASREVGTGELFF.

There are many counts of this clonotype. The chain carries TRBV2 and TRBJ2-1; D is unresolved. Germline V CDR1 and CDR2: SNHLY, FYNNEI. The CDR3 has 11 residues. V lost 6 bases to trimming and J lost 5 bases, with 5 bases between them. CDR3 sequence: CASSGDNEQFF. For the CDR3, the DNA is TGTGCCAGCAGCGGAGACAATGAGCAGTTCTTC.

This clonotype was counted many times. The V call is TRBV2, the J call TRBJ2-7; D gene uncertain. CDR3 length equals 14 residues. CDR1 and CDR2 (germline): SNHLY, FYNNEI. The V end lost 11 bases, the J end lost 2 bases, and 19 bases lay between the germline ends. CDR3 coding DNA: TGTGCCGGCCAAAGCCCCGTCCTCCCCTACGAGCAGTACTTC. Translating it yields CAGQSPVLPYEQYF.

Ten or more counts support this clonotype. The CDR3 spells CASRFGVPDTGELFF. The CDR3 coding sequence is TGTGCCAGCAGGTTCGGTGTCCCCGACACCGGGGAGCTGTTTTTT. This chain connects TRBV7-9 to TRBJ2-2, with D hard to call. The CDR3 length is 15 residues. Trimming shortened V by 6 bases and J by 3 bases, and 14 bases separated the two germline ends. The germline V gene has CDR1 SEHNR and CDR2 FQNEAQ (reference sequence).

This clonotype was detected many times. J is TRBJ2-3 and V is TRBV27, with D perhaps TRBD1 (5 bases). CDR3 length equals 14 residues. V shed 8 bases and J shed 2 bases, with 14 bases lying between them. The germline CDR1 and CDR2 sequences are MNHEY and SMNVEV (reference sequence). The CDR3 DNA sequence: TGTGCCAGCGCCCCCCTGGGGCTCACAGATACGCAGTATTTT. Translating it yields CASAPLGLTDTQYF.

This clonotype was seen many times. The chain employs TRBV3-1 and TRBJ2-1; TRBD2 aligns across 14 bases. The V gene end was trimmed by 3 bases and the J gene end by 11 bases; junction bases not matched to a gene: 3. This CDR3 contains 14 residues. The germline V gene has CDR1 LGHDT and CDR2 YNNKEL (reference sequence). The CDR3 bases are TGTGCCAGCAGCCAGGGGACTAGCGGGAGTAAGCAGTTCTTC. It encodes CASSQGTSGSKQFF.

This clonotype has at least ten counts. V is TRBV28 and J is TRBJ1-6; 7 positions match TRBD1. Trimming took 6 bases from V and 7 from J; bases not matched to a gene: 9. The germline V gene encodes CDR1 MDHEN and CDR2 SYDVKM. The CDR3 is made up of 15 amino acids. CDR3 DNA sequence: TGTGCCAGCAGCACGACCGGGACAGACAATTCACCCCTCCACTTT. Amino acids: CASSTTGTDNSPLHF.

This clonotype has ten or more counts. The chain joins TRBV24-1 to TRBJ1-2; D is possibly TRBD1 (6 bases). The germline CDR1 and CDR2 sequences are KGHDR and SFDVKD. V was pared by 2 bases and J by 10 bases, with 13 bases between. The CDR3 length is 13 residues. Here the CDR3 reads CATSDSTGFTYTF. CDR3 nucleotide sequence: TGTGCCACCAGTGATTCGACAGGATTCACCTACACCTTC.

The V call is TRBV30, the J call TRBJ2-6; the D gene is possibly TRBD1 (6 bases). Per germline, CDR1 GTSNPN and CDR2 SVGIG (reference sequence). This CDR3 has 16 amino acids. V lost 1 base and J lost 0, with 10 bases in between. CDR3 coding DNA: TGTGCCTGGAGTGGACAGGCAATCTCTGGGGCCAACGTCCTGACTTTC. Protein product: CAWSGQAISGANVLTF. Looking up the rest from reference TRBV30 and TRBJ2-6 gives the full variable domain: SQTIHQWPATLVQPVGSPLSLECTVEGTSNPNLYWYRQAAGRGLQLLFYSVGIGQISSEVPQNLSASRPQDRQFILSSKKLLLSDSGFYLCAWSGQAISGANVLTFGAGSRLTVL.

In its sample, this clonotype was seen many times. This rearrangement joins TRBV9 to TRBJ1-1; D may be TRBD1 (5 bases). Trimming cost V 0 bases and J 11 bases, with 17 bases left between them. The germline V gene has CDR1 SGDLS and CDR2 YYNGEE. The CDR3 is made up of 14 amino acids. The CDR3 sequence: CASSVVSGPNGAFF. The CDR3 nucleotides are TGTGCCAGCAGCGTAGTGTCAGGGCCCAACGGGGCTTTCTTT. The full variable domain, rest sourced from reference TRBV9 and TRBJ1-1, is DSGVTQTPKHLITATGQRVTLRCSPRSGDLSVYWYQQSLDQGLQFLIQYYNGEERAKGNILERFSAQQFPDLHSELNLSSLELGDSALYFCASSVVSGPNGAFFGQGTRLTVV.

Many counts were recorded for this clonotype. The rearrangement uses TRBV2 and TRBJ2-3; 7 positions agree with TRBD1. There are 13 residues in the CDR3. Trimming removed 3 bases from V and 6 bases from J; junction bases left unmatched: 3. Germline V gene data show CDR1 as SNHLY and CDR2 as FYNNEI. CDR3 loop: CASSENRGDTQYF. The CDR3 DNA reads TGTGCCAGCAGTGAGAACAGGGGCGATACGCAGTATTTT.

The chain is built from TRBV6-1 and TRBJ2-5; TRBD2 agrees at 12 bases. CDR1 MNHNS and CDR2 SASEGT come from the germline V gene. The CDR3 has 16 residues. After removal of 5 bases from V and 4 bases from J, the junction contained 8 bases not matched to a gene. CDR3 coding DNA: TGTGCCAGCAGTAACCCTAGCGGGAGGGCCACAGAGACCCAGTACTTC. Translation gives CASSNPSGRATETQYF.

This clonotype was observed a handful of times. V usage is TRBV30 and J usage is TRBJ2-4; D might be TRBD1 or TRBD2, each matching 5 bases. CDR1 GTSNPN and CDR2 SVGIG come from the germline V gene (reference sequence). The V end lost 0 bases, the J end lost 7 bases, and 16 bases lay between the germline ends. The CDR3 runs to 15 residues. This CDR3 reads CAWSVQRGPMNIQYF. The DNA of the CDR3 is TGTGCCTGGAGTGTACAGAGGGGCCCGATGAACATTCAGTACTTC.